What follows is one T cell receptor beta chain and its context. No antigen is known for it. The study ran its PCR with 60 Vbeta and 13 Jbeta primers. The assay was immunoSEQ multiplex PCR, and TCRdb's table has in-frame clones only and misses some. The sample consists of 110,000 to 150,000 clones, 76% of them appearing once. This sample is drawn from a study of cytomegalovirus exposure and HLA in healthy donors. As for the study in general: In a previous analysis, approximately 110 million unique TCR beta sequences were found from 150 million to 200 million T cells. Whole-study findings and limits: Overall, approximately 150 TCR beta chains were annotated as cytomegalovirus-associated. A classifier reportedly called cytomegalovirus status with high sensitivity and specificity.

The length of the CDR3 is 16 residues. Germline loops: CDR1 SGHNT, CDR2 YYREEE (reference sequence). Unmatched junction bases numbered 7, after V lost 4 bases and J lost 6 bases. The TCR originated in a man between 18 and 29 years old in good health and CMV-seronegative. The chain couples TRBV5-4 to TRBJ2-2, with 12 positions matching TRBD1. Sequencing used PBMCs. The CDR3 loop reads CASSKGTGGLPGELFF. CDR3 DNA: TGTGCCAGCAGCAAGGGGACAGGGGGCCTTCCCGGGGAGCTGTTTTTT.